This entry lists 24 T cell receptor beta chains sequenced from one sample in a study of OX40 agonist ivuxolimab in advanced cancers. Assay: immunoSEQ multiplex PCR; the TCRdb copy retains only in-frame clones and omits some. The sample lists about 61,000 clones; 83% were seen once. This sample comprised CD4+ or CD8+ T cells sorted from blood, obtained in a trial of the OX40 agonist ivuxolimab. Every receptor here comes from an adult with an advanced solid tumor such as melanoma, head and neck, liver or kidney cancer.

The chain couples TRBV6-5 to TRBJ2-7; D unresolved. The germline gives CDR1 MNHEY, CDR2 SVGAGI. The CDR3 covers 16 residues. Between the trimmed V and J ends, which lost 0 bases and 2 bases, there was a span of 14 bases. The CDR3 DNA follows: TGTGCCAGCAGTTACTCGAAGGTGGGGAATACCTACGAGCAGTACTTC. Translated, it gives CASSYSKVGNTYEQYF.

This clone was found many times. The V and J genes are TRBV6-6 and TRBJ1-4; a possible D gene is TRBD1 (6 bases). CDR3 length: 16 amino acids. Trimming stripped 8 bases from V and 4 bases from J, with 20 bases between. The germline CDR1 and CDR2 sequences are MNHNY and SVGAGI (reference sequence). The DNA of the CDR3 is TGTGCCAGCTTCAGGGAGGGGGGGGCCGGTAATGAAAAACTGTTTTTT. This encodes CASFREGGAGNEKLFF.

The chain is built from TRBV6-1 and TRBJ1-6; D unclear. The V end was cut by 11 bases, the J end by 0 bases, with 8 bases between. The CDR3 contains 13 residues. Germline values: CDR1 MNHNS, CDR2 SASEGT. The CDR3 DNA sequence: TGTGCCTCGGCGAGCTCCTATAATTCACCCCTCCACTTT. Its translation is CASASSYNSPLHF.

The rearrangement links TRBV28 to TRBJ2-3, with 7 bases that match TRBD2. CDR1 and CDR2 (germline): MDHEN, SYDVKM. CDR3 size: 14 residues. V gave up 7 bases and J gave up 0 bases; unmatched junction bases: 4. DNA of the CDR3: TGTGCCAGCACTAGCGGATTTAGCACAGATACGCAGTATTTT. This gives the protein CASTSGFSTDTQYF.

V and J are TRBV5-1 and TRBJ2-1, with TRBD2 matching 11 bases. Per germline, CDR1 SGHRS and CDR2 YFSETQ. This CDR3 is 13 amino acids long. Trimming cost V 10 bases and J 9 bases; bases outside gene matches: 9. CDR3 residues: CARHSGGASEQFF. The CDR3 coding sequence is TGCGCCCGGCATAGCGGGGGGGCCAGTGAGCAGTTCTTC.

This clone was counted a single time. The V and J genes are TRBV15 and TRBJ1-1, with no clear D. The germline V gene encodes CDR1 LNHNV and CDR2 YYDKDF (reference sequence). The CDR3 sequence is 13 residues long. The V and J ends lost 2 bases and 7 bases respectively, with 11 bases between them. The CDR3 protein is CATSRPPTVEAFF. CDR3 DNA sequence: TGTGCCACCAGCAGACCGCCGACGGTTGAAGCTTTCTTT.

The V and J genes are TRBV19 and TRBJ1-5; D call uncertain. Germline values: CDR1 LNHDA, CDR2 SQIVND (reference sequence). This CDR3 spans 15 amino acids. V dropped 3 bases and J dropped 0 bases, with 9 bases sitting between them. The DNA of the CDR3 is TGTGCCAGTAGTATGGCGGACTATAGCAATCAGCCCCAGCATTTT. It encodes CASSMADYSNQPQHF.

The chain joins TRBV2 to TRBJ2-2, with D possibly being TRBD1 (5 bases). Germline V gene lookup returns CDR1 SNHLY and CDR2 FYNNEI. The CDR3 runs 15 residues. Trimming removed 6 bases from V and 1 base from J, with 12 bases in between. CDR3 residues: CASSGRTWNTGELFF. The CDR3 DNA is TGTGCCAGCAGCGGACGGACATGGAACACCGGGGAGCTGTTTTTT.

V and J are TRBV9 and TRBJ1-5; no clear D. Germline assignment: CDR1 SGDLS and CDR2 YYNGEE. Trimming cost V 0 bases and J 7 bases, with 14 bases left between them. The CDR3 is 15 amino acids. The CDR3 DNA follows: TGTGCCAGCAGCGTAGATTGGCAGGCATTCCAGCCCCAGCATTTT. It specifies CASSVDWQAFQPQHF.

The genes are TRBV9 and TRBJ1-2, with D tentatively TRBD1 (6 bases). V lost 0 bases to trimming and J lost 0 bases, with 18 bases between them. There are 18 residues in the CDR3. Germline CDR1 reads SGDLS; CDR2 reads YYNGEE. CDR3 DNA sequence: TGTGCCAGCAGCGTAGTCGGCGGACAGAGTATAACTAACTATGGCTACACCTTC. Protein product: CASSVVGGQSITNYGYTF.

The chain links TRBV29-1 to TRBJ1-1, with a weak D call TRBD1 (6 bases). The CDR3 is 13 amino acids. Trimming left V 7 bases short and J 0 bases short, with 12 bases between. Germline assignment: CDR1 SQVTM and CDR2 ANQGSEA. CDR3 DNA: TGCAGCGCGGCGGGGGGCCTGAACACTGAAGCTTTCTTT. Its protein is CSAAGGLNTEAFF.

This chain links TRBV5-1 with TRBJ2-5; D not certain. V lost 2 bases to trimming and J lost 0 bases, with 8 bases between them. This CDR3 has 14 amino acids. Germline-derived CDR1 and CDR2 are SGHRS and YFSETQ. The CDR3 reads CASSFGSDQETQYF. Written as DNA, the CDR3 is TGCGCCAGCAGCTTCGGGTCCGACCAAGAGACCCAGTACTTC.

J is TRBJ1-5 and V is TRBV4-2, with D perhaps matching TRBD1 (5 bases). CDR1 and CDR2 (germline): LGHNA, YNFKEQ. The ends were cut back, 0 bases at V and 2 bases at J, with 11 bases in the middle. This CDR3 region has 16 residues. The CDR3 sequence is CASSQDLGAGNQPQHF. The DNA for the CDR3 is TGTGCCAGCAGCCAAGACCTCGGGGCGGGCAATCAGCCCCAGCATTTT.

In DNA, the CDR3 is TGTGCCAGTAGTATATCCAGGGCAAATTCACCCCTCCACTTT. This encodes CASSISRANSPLHF. V usage is TRBV19 and J usage is TRBJ1-6; maybe TRBD1 (5 bases). This CDR3 is built from 14 residues. The ends were cut back, 2 bases at V and 7 bases at J, with 9 bases in the middle. CDR1 is LNHDA and CDR2 is SQIVND in the germline V gene (reference sequence).

Of note for this clone: One end of the junction fails to match germline, which may point to a read error. V gene TRBV28 combines with J gene TRBJ2-5; 8 positions agree with TRBD2. This CDR3 has 12 residues. The germline CDR1 and CDR2 sequences are MDHEN and SYDVKM. The chain's CDR3 is CATSSGGETQYF. CDR3 coding DNA: TGTGCCACCAGTTCGGGAGGGGAGACCCAGTACTTC.

The genes are TRBV7-2 and TRBJ2-1; no clear D gene. CDR1 and CDR2 from the germline V gene are SGHTA and FQGNSA. This CDR3 has 12 amino acids. V lost 1 base to trimming and J lost 9 bases, with 7 bases between them. In DNA, the CDR3 is TGTGCCAGCAGCTTAGATCTGGGTGAGCAGTTCTTC. It translates to CASSLDLGEQFF.

Within the sample, this clone is medium-sized (0.01 to 0.1%). The rearrangement joins TRBV30 to TRBJ1-3; a possible D gene is TRBD1 (5 bases). The CDR3 runs to 17 residues. CDR1 is GTSNPN, CDR2 SVGIG, per germline (reference sequence). Trimming shortened V by 1 base and J by 0 bases, and 16 bases separated the two germline ends. The CDR3: CAWSEPNRRSSGNTIYF. DNA for the CDR3: TGTGCCTGGAGTGAACCAAACAGGCGCAGCTCTGGAAACACCATATATTTT.

The CDR3 bases are TGTGCCAGTAGTATCTTTGGGAGGGTGAATGAAAACATTCAGTACTTC. Amino acid sequence: CASSIFGRVNENIQYF. The rearrangement links TRBV19 to TRBJ2-4, with 7 bases matching TRBD2. The CDR3 has 16 amino acids. Trimming took 3 bases from V and 5 from J; bases not matched to a gene: 10. CDR1 is LNHDA, CDR2 SQIVND, per germline (reference sequence).

The V call is TRBV28, the J call TRBJ1-2; D is ambiguous. Between the trimmed V and J ends, which lost 2 bases and 6 bases, there was a span of 22 bases. The CDR3 has 17 amino acids. Germline assignment: CDR1 MDHEN and CDR2 SYDVKM. The CDR3 loop is CASSLSWAPQGRDGYTF. DNA of the CDR3: TGTGCCAGCAGTTTAAGTTGGGCCCCCCAAGGTAGGGATGGCTACACCTTC.

V is TRBV7-3 and J is TRBJ2-1; D possibly corresponds to TRBD1 (6 bases). V lost 6 bases and J 0 bases, leaving 12 bases between the germline ends. Germline lookup yields CDR1 SGHTA and CDR2 FQGTGA. This CDR3 has 15 residues. The CDR3 nucleotides read TGTGCCAGCAGTGTTCAGGGGAGCTCCTACAATGAGCAGTTCTTC. This codes for CASSVQGSSYNEQFF. Full variable domain (outside the CDR3, taken from reference TRBV7-3 and TRBJ2-1): GAGVSQTPSNKVTEKGKYVELRCDPISGHTALYWYRQSLGQGPEFLIYFQGTGAADDSGLPNDRFFAVRPEGSVSTLKIQRTERGDSAVYLCASSVQGSSYNEQFFGPGTRLTVL.

V usage is TRBV7-9 and J usage is TRBJ1-1; D unresolved. The CDR3 is 12 amino acids. The V gene's germline CDR1 is SEHNR and CDR2 FQNEAQ (reference sequence). Trimming left V 7 bases short and J 2 bases short, with 8 bases between. CDR3 bases: TGTGCCAGCAACCATCAAAACACTGAAGCTTTCTTT. Translation gives CASNHQNTEAFF. The whole variable domain, filled in from reference TRBV7-9 and TRBJ1-1, reads DTGVSQNPRHKITKRGQNVTFRCDPISEHNRLYWYRQTLGQGPEFLTYFQNEAQLEKSRLLSDRFSAERPKGSFSTLEIQRTEQGDSAMYLCASNHQNTEAFFGQGTRLTVV.

The chain couples TRBV28 to TRBJ2-5; 8 positions agree with TRBD1. The CDR3 has 16 residues. Trimming removed 5 bases from V and 9 bases from J; junction bases left unmatched: 17. In germline, CDR1 is MDHEN, CDR2 SYDVKM. The CDR3 DNA is TGTGCCAGCAGTCTCCTAGGACAGGGCTCTACGAGGGCCCAGTACTTC. Its protein product is CASSLLGQGSTRAQYF.

This chain links TRBV29-1 with TRBJ2-1; D is uncertain. Germline-derived CDR1 and CDR2 are SQVTM and ANQGSEA. V was shortened by 4 bases and J by 0 bases, with 10 bases between the two germline ends. This CDR3 is 14 amino acids long. CDR3 DNA sequence: TGCAGCGTTGGACGGCTGCACTCCTACAATGAGCAGTTCTTC. It codes for CSVGRLHSYNEQFF.

This chain uses TRBV19 with TRBJ1-1; no firm D call. This CDR3 spans 13 amino acids. V was shortened by 6 bases and J by 4 bases, with 12 bases between the two germline ends. The germline CDR1 and CDR2 sequences are LNHDA and SQIVND (reference sequence). CDR3 DNA: TGTGCCAGTAGCCAAACATTGGGCACTGAAGCTTTCTTT. Translating gives CASSQTLGTEAFF.